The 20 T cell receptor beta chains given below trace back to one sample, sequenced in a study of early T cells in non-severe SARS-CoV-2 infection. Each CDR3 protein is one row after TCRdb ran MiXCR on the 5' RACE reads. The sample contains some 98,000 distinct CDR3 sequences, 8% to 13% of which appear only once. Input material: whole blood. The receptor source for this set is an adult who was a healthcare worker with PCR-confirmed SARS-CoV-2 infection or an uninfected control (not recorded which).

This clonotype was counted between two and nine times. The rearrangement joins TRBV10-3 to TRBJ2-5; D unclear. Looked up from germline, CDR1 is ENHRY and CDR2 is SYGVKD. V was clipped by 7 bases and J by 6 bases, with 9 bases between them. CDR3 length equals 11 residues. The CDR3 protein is CAIILCQTQYF. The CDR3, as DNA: TGTGCCATCATCCTGTGCCAGACCCAGTACTTC.

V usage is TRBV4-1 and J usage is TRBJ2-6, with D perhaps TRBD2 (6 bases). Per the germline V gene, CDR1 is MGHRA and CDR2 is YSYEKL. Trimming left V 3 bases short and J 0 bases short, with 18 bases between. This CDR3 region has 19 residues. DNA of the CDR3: TGCGCCAGCAGCCAGGGGGGACCGGGACTGAGCTCTGGGGCCAACGTCCTGACTTTC. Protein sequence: CASSQGGPGLSSGANVLTF.

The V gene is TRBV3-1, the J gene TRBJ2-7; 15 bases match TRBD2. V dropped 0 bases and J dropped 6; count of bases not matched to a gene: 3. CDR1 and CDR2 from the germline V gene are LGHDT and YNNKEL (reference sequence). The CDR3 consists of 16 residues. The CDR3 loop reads CASSQDPGLAGGEQYF. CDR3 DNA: TGTGCCAGCAGCCAAGACCCGGGACTAGCGGGAGGCGAGCAGTACTTC.

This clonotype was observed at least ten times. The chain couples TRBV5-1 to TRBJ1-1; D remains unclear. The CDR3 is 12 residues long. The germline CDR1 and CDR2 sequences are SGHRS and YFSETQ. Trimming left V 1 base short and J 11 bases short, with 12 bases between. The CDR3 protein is CASSLSPDAAFF. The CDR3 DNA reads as TGCGCCAGCAGCTTGTCCCCCGACGCGGCTTTCTTT.

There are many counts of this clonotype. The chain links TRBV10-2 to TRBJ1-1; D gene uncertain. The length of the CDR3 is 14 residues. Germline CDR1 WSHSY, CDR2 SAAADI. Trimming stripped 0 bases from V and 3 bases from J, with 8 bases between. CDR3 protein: CASSESTRYTEAFF. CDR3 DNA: TGCGCCAGCAGTGAGTCGACCAGGTACACTGAAGCTTTCTTT.

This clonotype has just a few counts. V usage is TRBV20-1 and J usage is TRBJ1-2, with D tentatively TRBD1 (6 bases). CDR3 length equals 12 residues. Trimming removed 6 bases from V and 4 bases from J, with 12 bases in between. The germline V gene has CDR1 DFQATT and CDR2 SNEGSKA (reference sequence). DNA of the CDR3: TGCAGTGCCCCCGACAGGCTCTATGGCTACACCTTC. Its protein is CSAPDRLYGYTF.

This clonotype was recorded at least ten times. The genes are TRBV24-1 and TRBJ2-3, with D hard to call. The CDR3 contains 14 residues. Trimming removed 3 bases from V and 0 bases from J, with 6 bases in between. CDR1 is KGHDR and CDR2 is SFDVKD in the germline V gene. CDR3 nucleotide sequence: TGTGCCACCAGTGATGAGTGGAGCACAGATACGCAGTATTTT. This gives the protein CATSDEWSTDTQYF.

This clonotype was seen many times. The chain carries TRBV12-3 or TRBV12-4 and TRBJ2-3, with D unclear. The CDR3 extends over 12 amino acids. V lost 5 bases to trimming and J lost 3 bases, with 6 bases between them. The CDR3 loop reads CASSLRTDTQYF. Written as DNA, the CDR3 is TGTGCCAGCAGTCTTAGGACAGATACGCAGTATTTT.

CDR3: CASSRSSSGDSQHF. CDR3 nucleotide sequence: TGTGCCAGCAGCCGTTCGTCGTCCGGGGATTCCCAGCATTTT. The chain has TRBV3-1 and TRBJ1-5; D gene ambiguous. The CDR3 length is 14 residues. The V gene's germline CDR1 is LGHDT and CDR2 YNNKEL (reference sequence). The V and J ends lost 4 bases and 11 bases respectively, with 18 bases between them.

The CDR3 sequence is CASSLLRAVPNYGYTF. The CDR3 nucleotides are TGTGCCAGCAGTTTACTCCGGGCTGTACCTAACTATGGCTACACCTTC. The chain employs TRBV6-5 and TRBJ1-2; D ambiguous. Germline V gene lookup returns CDR1 MNHEY and CDR2 SVGAGI. This CDR3 has 16 amino acids. V lost 4 bases and J lost 0, with 15 bases in between.

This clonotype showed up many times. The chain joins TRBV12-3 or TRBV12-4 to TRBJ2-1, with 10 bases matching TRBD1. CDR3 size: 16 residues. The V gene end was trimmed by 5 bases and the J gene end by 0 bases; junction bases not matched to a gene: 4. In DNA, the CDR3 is TGTGCCAGCAGTCGGGACAGGGGCAGCTCCTACAATGAGCAGTTCTTC. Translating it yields CASSRDRGSSYNEQFF.

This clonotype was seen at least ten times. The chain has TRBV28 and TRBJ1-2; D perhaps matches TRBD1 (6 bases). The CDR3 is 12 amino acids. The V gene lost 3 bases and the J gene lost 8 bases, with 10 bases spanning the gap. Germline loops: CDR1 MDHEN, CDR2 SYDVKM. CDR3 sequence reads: CASSLTGVGYTF. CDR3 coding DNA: TGTGCCAGCAGTTTGACAGGAGTCGGCTACACCTTC.

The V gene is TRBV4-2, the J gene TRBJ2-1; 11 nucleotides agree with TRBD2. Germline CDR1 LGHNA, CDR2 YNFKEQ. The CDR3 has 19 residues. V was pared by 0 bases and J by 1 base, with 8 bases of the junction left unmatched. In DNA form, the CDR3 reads TGTGCCAGCAGCCAAGATCGCGAGACTAGCGGGAAGTCCTACAATGAGCAGTTCTTC. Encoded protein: CASSQDRETSGKSYNEQFF.

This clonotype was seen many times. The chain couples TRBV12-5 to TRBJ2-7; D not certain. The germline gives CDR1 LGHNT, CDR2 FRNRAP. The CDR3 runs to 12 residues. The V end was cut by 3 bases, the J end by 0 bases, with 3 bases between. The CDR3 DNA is TGTGCTAGTGGTTTAAACTCCTACGAGCAGTACTTC. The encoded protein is CASGLNSYEQYF.

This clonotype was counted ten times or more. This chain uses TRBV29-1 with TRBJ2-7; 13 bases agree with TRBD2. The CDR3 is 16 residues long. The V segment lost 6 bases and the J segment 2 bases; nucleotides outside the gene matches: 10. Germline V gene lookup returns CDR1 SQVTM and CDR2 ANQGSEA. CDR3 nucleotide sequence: TGCAGCGTGGCCGGGACTAGCGGGGAAAAGACCTACGAGCAGTACTTC. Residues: CSVAGTSGEKTYEQYF.

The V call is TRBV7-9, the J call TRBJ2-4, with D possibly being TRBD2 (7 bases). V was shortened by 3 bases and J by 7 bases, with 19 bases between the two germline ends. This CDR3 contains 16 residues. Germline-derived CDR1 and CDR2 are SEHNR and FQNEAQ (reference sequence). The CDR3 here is CASSFGGGPPANIQYF. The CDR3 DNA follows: TGTGCCAGCAGCTTCGGCGGGGGCCCACCTGCGAACATTCAGTACTTC. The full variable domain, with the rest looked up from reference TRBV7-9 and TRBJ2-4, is DTGVSQNPRHKITKRGQNVTFRCDPISEHNRLYWYRQTLGQGPEFLTYFQNEAQLEKSRLLSDRFSAERPKGSFSTLEIQRTEQGDSAMYLCASSFGGGPPANIQYFGAGTRLSVL.

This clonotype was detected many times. The CDR3 spells CASSYGTTNTGELFF. DNA for the CDR3: TGTGCCAGCAGTTACGGCACAACGAACACCGGGGAGCTGTTTTTT. The gene calls are TRBV6-6 and TRBJ2-2; no clear D. Trimming stripped 2 bases from V and 0 bases from J, with 7 bases between. CDR3 length equals 15 residues. Germline V gives CDR1 MNHNY, CDR2 SVGAGI (reference sequence).

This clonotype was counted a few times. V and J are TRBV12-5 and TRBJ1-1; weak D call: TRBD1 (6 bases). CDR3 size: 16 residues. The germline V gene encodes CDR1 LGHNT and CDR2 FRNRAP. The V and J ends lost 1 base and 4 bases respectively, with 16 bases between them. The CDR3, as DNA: TGTGCTAGTGGTTTGGGTTCAGAGGGGGGCCGCACTGAAGCTTTCTTT. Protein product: CASGLGSEGGRTEAFF.

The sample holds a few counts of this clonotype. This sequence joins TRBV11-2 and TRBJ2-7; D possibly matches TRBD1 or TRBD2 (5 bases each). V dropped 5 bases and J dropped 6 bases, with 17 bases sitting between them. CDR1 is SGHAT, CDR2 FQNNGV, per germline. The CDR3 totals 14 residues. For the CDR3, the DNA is TGTGCCAGCAGCCGCGGGCAGGGACGACTCGAGCAGTACTTC. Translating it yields CASSRGQGRLEQYF.

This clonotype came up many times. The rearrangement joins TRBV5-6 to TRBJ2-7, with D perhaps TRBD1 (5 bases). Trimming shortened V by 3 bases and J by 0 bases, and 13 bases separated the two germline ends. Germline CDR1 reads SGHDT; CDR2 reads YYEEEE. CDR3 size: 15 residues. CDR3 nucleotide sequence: TGTGCCAGCAGCTCCTTTTTGGGGCTCTCCTACGAGCAGTACTTC. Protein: CASSSFLGLSYEQYF.